This is a list of T cell receptor beta chains from one sample in a study of blood T cells in healthy people across ages. MiXCR, run by TCRdb on the 5' RACE reads, gives a single entry per CDR3 protein. The data hold some 1,500,000 distinct CDR3 sequences, with 35% to 45% observed a single time. The sequenced sample consisted of blood. These receptors all stem from a young woman in good health. Each CDR3 is given with its conserved first and last residue. The D gene is left open where the match is weak. Expanded clones get a size class; other rows say once, few or many, or leave the size out.

j_gene | d_gene | abundance | v_gene | CDR3aa | CDR3nt
TRBJ1-1 | - | - | TRBV3-1 | CASSHIQGTEAFF | TGTGCCAGCAGCCACATACAGGGCACTGAAGCTTTCTTT
TRBJ1-3 | - | - | TRBV3-1 | CASGENRVSGNTIYF | TGTGCCAGCGGCGAGAACCGAGTCTCTGGAAACACCATATATTTT
TRBJ1-2 | - | - | TRBV11-2 | CASSSRSGLTYGYTF | TGTGCCAGCAGCTCAAGATCAGGTTTAACCTATGGCTACACCTTC
TRBJ2-1 | - | once | TRBV7-9 | CASNLLAIGYNEQFF | TGTGCCAGCAACTTATTGGCTATAGGTTACAATGAGCAGTTCTTC
TRBJ2-7 | TRBD1 | once | TRBV14 | CASSPSTGTVAYEQYF | TGTGCCAGCAGCCCCTCCACCGGGACAGTGGCCTACGAGCAGTACTTC
TRBJ2-1 | - | - | TRBV7-3 | CASSLNGASEQFF | TGTGCCAGCAGCTTAAACGGCGCGAGTGAGCAGTTCTTC
TRBJ2-3 | TRBD1 | few | TRBV5-6 | CASSSQTGRGTDTQYF | TGTGCCAGCAGCTCCCAGACAGGGAGAGGCACAGATACGCAGTATTTT
TRBJ2-1 | - | - | TRBV11-2 | CASSLKSLYRSSYNEQFF | TGTGCCAGCAGCTTAAAATCCCTATACAGGAGCTCCTACAATGAGCAGTTCTTC
TRBJ2-1 | TRBD2 | - | TRBV10-3 | CAIRERGAGNEQFF | TGTGCCATCAGGGAGCGGGGGGCGGGGAATGAGCAGTTCTTC
TRBJ2-3 | - | - | TRBV25-1 | CASSKGGSYTDTQYF | TGTGCCAGCAGCAAAGGGGGATCTTACACAGATACGCAGTATTTT
TRBJ1-5 | TRBD1 | - | TRBV28 | CASRYRGLGSNQPQHF | TGTGCCAGCAGGTACAGGGGGCTGGGGAGCAATCAGCCCCAGCATTTT